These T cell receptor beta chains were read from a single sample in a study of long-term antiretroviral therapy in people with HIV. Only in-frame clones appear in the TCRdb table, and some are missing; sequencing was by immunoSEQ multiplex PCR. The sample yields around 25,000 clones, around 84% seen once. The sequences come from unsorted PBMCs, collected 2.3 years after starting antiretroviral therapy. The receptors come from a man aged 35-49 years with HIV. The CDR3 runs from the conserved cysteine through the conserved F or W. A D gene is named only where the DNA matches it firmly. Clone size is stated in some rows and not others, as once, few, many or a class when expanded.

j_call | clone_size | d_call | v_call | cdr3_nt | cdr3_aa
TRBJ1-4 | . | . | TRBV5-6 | TGTGCCAGCAGCTTCGGGTCTGGGTCTCGGGAAAAACTGTTTTTT | CASSFGSGSREKLFF
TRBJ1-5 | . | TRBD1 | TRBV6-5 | TGTGCCAGCAGATCCGGGACAGCTCCTAATCAGCCCCAGCATTTT | CASRSGTAPNQPQHF
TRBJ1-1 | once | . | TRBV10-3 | TGTGCCATCCGCGGGGGCCTGGGGCCTGTTGAAGCTTTCTTT | CAIRGGLGPVEAFF
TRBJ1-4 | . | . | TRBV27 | TGTGCCAGCCGGGGCATGGGAGAAAAACTGTTTTTT | CASRGMGEKLFF
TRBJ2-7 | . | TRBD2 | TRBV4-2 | TGTGCCAGCAGCCAAGGGACGGGGGGGATAATCTACGAGCAGTACTTC | CASSQGTGGIIYEQYF
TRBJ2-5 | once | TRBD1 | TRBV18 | TGTGCCAGCTCACTTCCGGGACAGGGAAAAGAGACCCAGTACTTC | CASSLPGQGKETQYF
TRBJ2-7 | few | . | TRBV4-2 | TGTGCCAGCAGCCAAGAGGCCTATTCATACGAGCAGTACTTC | CASSQEAYSYEQYF
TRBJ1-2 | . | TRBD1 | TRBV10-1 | TGCGCCAGCAGTGAGGAGGACAGGGCTTCAAGCTATGGCTACACCTTC | CASSEEDRASSYGYTF
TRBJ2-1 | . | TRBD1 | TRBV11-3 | TGTGCCAGCAGCTTCCTCGGGACAGGGTCCCTCAATGAGCAGTTCTTC | CASSFLGTGSLNEQFF
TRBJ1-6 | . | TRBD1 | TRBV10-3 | TGTGCCTCATGGACAGGGCAGGGTTCACCCCTCCACTTT | CASWTGQGSPLHF
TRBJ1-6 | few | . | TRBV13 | TGTGCCAGCAGCTCCGGAGGGTCAAGTTCACCCCTCCACTTT | CASSSGGSSSPLHF
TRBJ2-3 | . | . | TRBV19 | TGTGCCAGTAAACCGCAGGGGGGTATAGATACGCAGTATTTT | CASKPQGGIDTQYF
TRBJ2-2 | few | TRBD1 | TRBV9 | TGTGCCAGCAGCAGGCAACCAGGGGGTCAAATGGCCGGGGAGCTGTTTTTT | CASSRQPGGQMAGELFF
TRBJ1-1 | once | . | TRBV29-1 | TGCAGCGTTGACGGCCAGGGGTCGATCGTTGGTGAAGCTTTCTTT | CSVDGQGSIVGEAFF
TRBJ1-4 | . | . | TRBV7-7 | TGTGCCAGCAGACCATTAGGGGTCCCCAATGAAAAACTGTTTTTT | CASRPLGVPNEKLFF
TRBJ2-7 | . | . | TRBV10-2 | TGCGCCAGCAGGGAAACCTACGAGCAGTACTTC | CASRETYEQYF
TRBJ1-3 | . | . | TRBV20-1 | TGCAGTGGCGACAGCGGAAACACCATATATTTT | CSGDSGNTIYF
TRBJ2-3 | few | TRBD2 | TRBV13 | TGTGCCAGCAGCTTAGGGCTAGCGGGTACTAGCACAGATACGCAGTATTTT | CASSLGLAGTSTDTQYF
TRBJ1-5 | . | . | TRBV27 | TGTGCCAGCAGTCCGGGGGGGTTTATCAATTCTCAGCCCCAGCATTTT | CASSPGGFINSQPQHF
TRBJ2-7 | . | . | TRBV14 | TGTGCCAGCAGCCATTGGGGCAACTACGAGCAGTACTTC | CASSHWGNYEQYF
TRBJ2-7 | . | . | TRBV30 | TGTGCCTGGGGGCCGGGACCAAACTACGAGCAGTACTTC | CAWGPGPNYEQYF
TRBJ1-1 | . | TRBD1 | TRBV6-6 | TGTGCCAGCAGTTACGATCAGGGGGCCCTGAACACTGAAGCTTTCTTT | CASSYDQGALNTEAFF
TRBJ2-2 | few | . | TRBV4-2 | TGTGCCAGCAGCCAAGAGACTACCGGGAACACCGGGGAGCTGTTTTTT | CASSQETTGNTGELFF
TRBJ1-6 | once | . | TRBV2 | TGTGCCAGCAGTGAAGCGGGAGGGAGCAATTCACCCCTCCACTTT | CASSEAGGSNSPLHF
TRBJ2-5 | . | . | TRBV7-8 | TGTGCCAGCAGCTCTAAGTGGGTCAGAGGGGGAGAGACCCAGTACTTC | CASSSKWVRGGETQYF
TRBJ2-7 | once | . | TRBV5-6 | TGTGCCAGCAGCTTGGGACTAGGCGGGTACGAGCAGTACTTC | CASSLGLGGYEQYF
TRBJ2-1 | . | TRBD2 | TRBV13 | TGTGCCAGCAGCCTAGCGGGGGGCAAATACAATGAGCAGTTCTTC | CASSLAGGKYNEQFF
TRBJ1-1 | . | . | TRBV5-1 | TGCGCCAGCAGCCCGGGGGGACCGAACACTGAAGCTTTCTTT | CASSPGGPNTEAFF
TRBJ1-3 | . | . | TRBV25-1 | TGTGCCAGCAGTGAATCGAGGGGACACACCATATATTTT | CASSESRGHTIYF
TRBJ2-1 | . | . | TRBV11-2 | TGTGCCAGCAACTTGGAATCGGGAGTTAAGGTCTTC | CASNLESGVKVF
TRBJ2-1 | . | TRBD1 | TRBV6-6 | TGTGCCAGCATAGGGACAGATGGGGACAATGAGCAGTTCTTC | CASIGTDGDNEQFF
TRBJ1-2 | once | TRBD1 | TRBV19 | TGTGCCAGTAGCAGGGACAGGGAAGGCTATGGCTACACCTTC | CASSRDREGYGYTF
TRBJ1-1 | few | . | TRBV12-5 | TGTGCTAGTGGTTTGGGAGAGCAGGGCATTAAAGCTTTCTTT | CASGLGEQGIKAFF
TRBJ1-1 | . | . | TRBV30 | TGTGCCTGGAGAGGAGGGTCGGGAACTGAAGCTTTCTTT | CAWRGGSGTEAFF
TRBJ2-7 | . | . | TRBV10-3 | TGTGCCATCAGTGAGTCAGGTGGAGGGGAGCCCGCCCTGGTGCAGTACTTC | CAISESGGGEPALVQYF
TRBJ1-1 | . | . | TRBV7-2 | TGTGCCAGCAGCTTAGAGCCGTCCTTCACTGAAGCTTTCTTT | CASSLEPSFTEAFF
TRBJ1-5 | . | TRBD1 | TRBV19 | TGTGCCAGTAGTATAATTCTCCAGGGGGCAAATCAGCCCCAGCATTTT | CASSIILQGANQPQHF
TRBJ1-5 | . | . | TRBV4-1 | TGCGCCAGCAGCCAAGTCCCCGCTAATAGCAATCAGCCCCAGCATTTT | CASSQVPANSNQPQHF
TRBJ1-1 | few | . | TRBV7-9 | TGTGCCAGCAGCTTAGATGCAGTAGAAGCTTTCTTT | CASSLDAVEAFF
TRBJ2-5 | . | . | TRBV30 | TGTGCCTGGAGTGGGAGGGAGACCCAGTACTTC | CAWSGRETQYF
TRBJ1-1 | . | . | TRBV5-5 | TGTGCCAGCAGTCCGACACGAATGAACACTGAAGCTTTCTTT | CASSPTRMNTEAFF
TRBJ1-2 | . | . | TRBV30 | TGTGCCTGGAGCGCCCCGACCCAAATAATTCGGGGCTACACCTTC | CAWSAPTQIIRGYTF
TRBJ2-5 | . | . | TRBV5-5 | TGTGCCAGCAGCCCAGGCATTGGGGATCTAGTGACCCAGTACTTC | CASSPGIGDLVTQYF
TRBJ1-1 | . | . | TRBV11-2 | TGTGCCAGCAGCTTAGCCGACAATGAAGCTTTCTTT | CASSLADNEAFF
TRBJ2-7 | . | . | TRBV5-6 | TGTGCCAGCAGCCCCCGGGACTCCTCATCCGAGCAGTACTTC | CASSPRDSSSEQYF
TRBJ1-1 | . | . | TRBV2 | TGTGCCAGCACCGTGGACCTGAACACTGAAGCTTTCTTT | CASTVDLNTEAFF
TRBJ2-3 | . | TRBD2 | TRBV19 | TGTGCCAGTAGTATAGATGGGTATAGGCGGGGGGGTACTCATACGCAGTATTTT | CASSIDGYRRGGTHTQYF
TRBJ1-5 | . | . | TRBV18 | TGTGCCAGCTCACCAGGACGAGGAACTAATCAGCCCCAGCATTTT | CASSPGRGTNQPQHF